These T cell receptor beta chains were read from a single sample in a study of shared clonotypes between healthy human individuals. Sequencing used immunoSEQ multiplex PCR; TCRdb keeps in-frame clones, though not all of them. This table has 95,000 to 120,000 clones, around two thirds appearing once. The source material was memory CD8+ T cells sorted from blood. These TCRs come from a woman in her 30s in good health. Each CDR3 is given with its conserved first and last residue. D genes are given only for firm matches. Size is stated for part of the rows, as once, few or many counts, or as a class when the clone is expanded.

size	length	J	V	D	CDR3	DNA
once	14	TRBJ2-7	TRBV28	TRBD2	CASMGLAGNYEQYF	TGTGCCAGCATGGGACTAGCGGGAAATTACGAGCAGTACTTC
NA	16	TRBJ1-1	TRBV19	NA	CASSPDSTNLNTEAFF	TGTGCCAGTAGCCCGGACAGTACCAATCTGAACACTGAAGCTTTCTTT
medium-sized	15	TRBJ2-1	TRBV7-9	TRBD2	CASSPTSAGDNEQFF	TGTGCCAGCAGCCCAACTAGCGCAGGTGACAATGAGCAGTTCTTC
NA	15	TRBJ2-1	TRBV27	NA	CASSSSVSSYNEQFF	TGTGCCAGCAGTTCCTCCGTGAGCTCCTACAATGAGCAGTTCTTC
NA	12	TRBJ1-5	TRBV11-2	NA	CASSLEGQPQHF	TGTGCCAGCAGCTTAGAGGGTCAGCCCCAGCATTTT
once	14	TRBJ2-2	TRBV5-7	TRBD1	CASSLTGGPGELFF	TGTGCCAGCAGCTTAACAGGGGGCCCCGGGGAGCTGTTTTTT
many	17	TRBJ2-2	TRBV7-8	TRBD2	CASSLESSGQNTGELFF	TGTGCCAGCAGCTTAGAGTCTAGCGGGCAGAACACCGGGGAGCTGTTTTTT
NA	17	TRBJ2-3	TRBV30	NA	CAWSVGSSGPSTDTQYF	TGTGCCTGGAGTGTGGGGTCAAGCGGGCCTAGCACAGATACGCAGTATTTT
NA	15	TRBJ2-7	TRBV5-1	NA	CASSSPCRRAYEQYF	TGCGCCAGCAGCTCCCCATGCCGCAGAGCCTACGAGCAGTACTTC
NA	16	TRBJ1-2	TRBV4-1	NA	CASSQDRIRENYGYTF	TGCGCCAGCAGCCAAGATCGTATCAGGGAAAACTATGGCTACACCTTC
many	16	TRBJ2-6	TRBV15	NA	CATSRVTGSGANVLTF	TGTGCCACCAGCAGAGTGACAGGATCTGGGGCCAACGTCCTGACTTTC
once	13	TRBJ2-7	TRBV30	NA	CAWSGLGGNEQYF	TGTGCCTGGAGTGGCCTGGGTGGGAACGAGCAGTACTTC
few	12	TRBJ1-1	TRBV25-1	TRBD1	CASSDDRGEAFF	TGTGCCAGCAGTGATGACAGGGGTGAAGCTTTCTTT
few	15	TRBJ2-1	TRBV6-4	TRBD2	CASSPTLAGIHEQFF	TGTGCCAGCAGCCCTACGTTAGCGGGAATCCATGAGCAGTTCTTC
NA	14	TRBJ2-1	TRBV5-1	NA	CASSFADGDKGQFF	TGCGCCAGCAGCTTTGCGGACGGGGACAAGGGGCAGTTCTTC
NA	14	TRBJ1-1	TRBV4-1	NA	CASSQDPGNTEAFF	TGCGCCAGCAGCCAAGATCCGGGGAACACTGAAGCTTTCTTT
NA	11	TRBJ2-5	TRBV14	NA	CASSQEETQYF	TGTGCCAGCAGCCAAGAAGAGACCCAGTACTTC
once	16	TRBJ1-1	TRBV7-9	TRBD1	CASSKGGRGRNTEAFF	TGTGCCAGCAGCAAGGGGGGCAGGGGGCGGAACACTGAAGCTTTCTTT